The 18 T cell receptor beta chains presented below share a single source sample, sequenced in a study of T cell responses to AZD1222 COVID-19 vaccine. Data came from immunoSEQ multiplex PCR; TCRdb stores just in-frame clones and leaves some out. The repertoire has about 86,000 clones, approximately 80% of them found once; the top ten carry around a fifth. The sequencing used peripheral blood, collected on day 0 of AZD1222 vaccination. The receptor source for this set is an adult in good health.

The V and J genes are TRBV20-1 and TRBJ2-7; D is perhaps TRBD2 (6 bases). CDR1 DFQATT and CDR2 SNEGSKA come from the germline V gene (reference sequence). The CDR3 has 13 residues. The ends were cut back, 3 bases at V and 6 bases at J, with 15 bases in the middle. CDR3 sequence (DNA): TGCAGTGCTAGTAAATACCTGGGAGGCGAGCAGTACTTC. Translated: CSASKYLGGEQYF.

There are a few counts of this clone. Here the CDR3 reads CATSGGLSGAYNEQFF. CDR3 DNA sequence: TGTGCCACCAGCGGGGGACTGTCTGGGGCCTACAATGAGCAGTTCTTC. V gene TRBV15 combines with J gene TRBJ2-1; TRBD2 is a possible D gene (6 bases). The CDR3 contains 16 residues. Germline CDR1 is LNHNV and CDR2 is YYDKDF (reference sequence). Trimming pared 5 bases from V and 2 bases from J, leaving 16 bases between.

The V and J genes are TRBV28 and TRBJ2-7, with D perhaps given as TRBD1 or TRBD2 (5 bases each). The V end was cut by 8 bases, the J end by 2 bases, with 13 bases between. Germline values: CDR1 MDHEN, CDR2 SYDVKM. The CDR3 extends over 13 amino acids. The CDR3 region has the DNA TGTGCCAGCGGGGGTCAGGAGACCTACGAGCAGTACTTC. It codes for CASGGQETYEQYF. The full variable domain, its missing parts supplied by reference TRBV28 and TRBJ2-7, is DVKVTQSSRYLVKRTGEKVFLECVQDMDHENMFWYRQDPGLGLRLIYFSYDVKMKEKGDIPEGYSVSREKKERFSLILESASTNQTSMYLCASGGQETYEQYFGPGTRLTVT.

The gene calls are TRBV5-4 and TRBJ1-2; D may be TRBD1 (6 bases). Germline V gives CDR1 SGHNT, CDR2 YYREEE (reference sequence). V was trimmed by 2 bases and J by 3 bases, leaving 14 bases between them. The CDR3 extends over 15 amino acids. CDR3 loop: CASSFPQTGDYGYTF. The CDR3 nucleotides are TGTGCCAGCAGCTTTCCGCAGACAGGAGACTATGGCTACACCTTC.

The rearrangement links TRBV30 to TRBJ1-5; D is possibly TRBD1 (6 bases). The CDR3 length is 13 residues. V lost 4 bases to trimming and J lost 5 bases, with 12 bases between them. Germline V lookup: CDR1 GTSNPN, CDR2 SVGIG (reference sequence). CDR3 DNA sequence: TGTGCCTGGAACCGGGACATAGATCAGCCCCAGCATTTT. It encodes CAWNRDIDQPQHF.

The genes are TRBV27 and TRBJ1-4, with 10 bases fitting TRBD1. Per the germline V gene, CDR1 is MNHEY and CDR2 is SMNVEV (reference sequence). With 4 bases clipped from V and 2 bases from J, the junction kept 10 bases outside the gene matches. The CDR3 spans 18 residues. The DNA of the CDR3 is TGTGCCAGCAGTTATGGTGGGGGACAGGGGACGACTAATGAAAAACTGTTTTTT. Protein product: CASSYGGGQGTTNEKLFF.

CDR3: CASSQSGLAGQETQYF. The DNA for the CDR3 is TGTGCCAGCAGCCAGTCGGGACTAGCGGGACAAGAGACCCAGTACTTC. The chain joins TRBV4-2 to TRBJ2-5, with TRBD2 matching over 13 bases. The length of the CDR3 is 16 residues. The germline V gene encodes CDR1 LGHNA and CDR2 YNFKEQ. V lost 3 bases, J lost 2 bases, and 3 bases stayed unmatched.

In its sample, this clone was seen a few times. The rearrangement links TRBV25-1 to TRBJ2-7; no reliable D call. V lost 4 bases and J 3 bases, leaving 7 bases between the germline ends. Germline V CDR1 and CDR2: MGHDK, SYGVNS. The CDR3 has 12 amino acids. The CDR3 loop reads CASSAYSYEQYF. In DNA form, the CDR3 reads TGTGCCAGCAGTGCATACAGCTACGAGCAGTACTTC.

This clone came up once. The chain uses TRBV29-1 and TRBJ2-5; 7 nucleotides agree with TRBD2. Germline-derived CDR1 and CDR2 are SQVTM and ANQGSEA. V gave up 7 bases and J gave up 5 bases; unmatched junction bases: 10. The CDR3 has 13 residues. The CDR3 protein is CSGTRLEWETQYF. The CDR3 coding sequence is TGCAGCGGGACTAGACTAGAATGGGAGACCCAGTACTTC.

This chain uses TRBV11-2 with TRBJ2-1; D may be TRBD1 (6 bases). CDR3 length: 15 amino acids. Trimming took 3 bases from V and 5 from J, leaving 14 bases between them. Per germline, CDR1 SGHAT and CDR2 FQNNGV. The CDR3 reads CASSLGAARNNEQFF. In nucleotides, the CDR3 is TGTGCCAGCAGCTTGGGGGCAGCACGTAACAATGAGCAGTTCTTC.

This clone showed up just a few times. CDR3 nucleotides: TGTGCCAGTAGTATAGTCGTGGGAGGCTTCTCTGGCTACACCTTC. Translated, it gives CASSIVVGGFSGYTF. The chain employs TRBV19 and TRBJ1-2; D not resolved. Trimming pared 1 base from V and 7 bases from J, leaving 16 bases between. The CDR3 runs to 15 residues. Per the germline V gene, CDR1 is LNHDA and CDR2 is SQIVND (reference sequence).

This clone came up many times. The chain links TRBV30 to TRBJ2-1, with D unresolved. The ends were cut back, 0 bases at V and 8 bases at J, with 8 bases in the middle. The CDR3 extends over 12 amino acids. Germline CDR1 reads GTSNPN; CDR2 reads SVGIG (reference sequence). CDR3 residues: CAWSVRGYEQFF. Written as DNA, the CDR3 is TGTGCCTGGAGTGTACGCGGCTATGAGCAGTTCTTC.

CDR3 sequence: CASSEVLGGGSYEQYF. CDR3 coding DNA: TGTGCCAGCAGTGAGGTACTAGGGGGAGGCTCCTACGAGCAGTACTTC. This chain links TRBV6-1 with TRBJ2-7, with D perhaps given as TRBD1 or TRBD2 (6 bases each). Germline loops: CDR1 MNHNS, CDR2 SASEGT. The length of the CDR3 is 16 residues. V was trimmed by 3 bases and J by 0 bases, leaving 15 bases between them.

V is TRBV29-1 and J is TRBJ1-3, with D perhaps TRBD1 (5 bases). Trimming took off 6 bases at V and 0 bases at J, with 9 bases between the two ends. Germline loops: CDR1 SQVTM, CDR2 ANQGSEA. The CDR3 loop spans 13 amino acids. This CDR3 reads CSVADNSGNTIYF. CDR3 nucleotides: TGCAGCGTCGCGGACAACTCTGGAAACACCATATATTTT.

The DNA for the CDR3 is TGTGCCAGTAGTACCGGGATCGACGAGGGCGGGGAGCTGTTTTTT. The encoded protein is CASSTGIDEGGELFF. V gene TRBV19 combines with J gene TRBJ2-2, with D possibly being TRBD2 (5 bases). Trimming removed 4 bases at V and 7 bases at J, with 16 bases between. Per the germline V gene, CDR1 is LNHDA and CDR2 is SQIVND (reference sequence). This CDR3 comprises 15 residues.

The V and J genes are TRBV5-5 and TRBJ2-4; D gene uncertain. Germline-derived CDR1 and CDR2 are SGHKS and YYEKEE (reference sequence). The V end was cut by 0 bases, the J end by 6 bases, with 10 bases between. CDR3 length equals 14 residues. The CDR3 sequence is CASSLELRSNIQYF. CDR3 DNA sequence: TGTGCCAGCAGCTTGGAGCTAAGGTCAAACATTCAGTACTTC.

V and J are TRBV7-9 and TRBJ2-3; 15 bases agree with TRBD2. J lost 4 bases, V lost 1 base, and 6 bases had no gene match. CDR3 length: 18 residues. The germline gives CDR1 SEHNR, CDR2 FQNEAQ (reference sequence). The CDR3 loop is CASSLGGLAGGVSDTQYF. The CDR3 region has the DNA TGTGCCAGCAGCTTAGGGGGACTAGCGGGAGGAGTATCAGATACGCAGTATTTT.

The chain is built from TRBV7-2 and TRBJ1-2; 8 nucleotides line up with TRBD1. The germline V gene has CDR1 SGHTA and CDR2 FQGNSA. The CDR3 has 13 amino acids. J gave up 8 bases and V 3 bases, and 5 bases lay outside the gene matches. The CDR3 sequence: CASSFDRGSGYTF. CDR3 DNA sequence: TGTGCCAGCAGCTTCGACAGGGGAAGCGGCTACACCTTC.